This T cell receptor beta chain was obtained from a study of human T cells and chemical hapten exposure. With V trimmed by 2 bases and J by 7 bases, 3 bases remained unmatched. Germline CDR1 and CDR2: LGHNA and YSLEER. There are 15 residues in the CDR3. Individual cDNA molecules in this library carried unique molecular identifiers. TCRdb ran MiXCR on the RACE reads and lists one entry per CDR3 protein. Of roughly 380,000 distinct CDR3 sequences listed, about 6% were seen once; the top ten hold about 5%. This clonotype was found many times. As for time point: patch test 2, 6 weeks after DPC sensitization. Regarding treatment: therapeutic diphenylcyclopropenone sensitization with weekly scalp DPC. Non-pregnant alopecia patients aged 18 to 70, suitable for DPC therapy.

The sequencing here drew on whole blood, taken in connection with sensitization to the hapten diphenylcyclopropenone (DPC). The sequence was obtained from a woman between 18 and 30 years old with alopecia areata. Some clones in this sample may be carry-over from other donors' samples. This chain joins TRBV4-3 and TRBJ1-6; 9 nucleotides align to TRBD1. The CDR3 sequence: CASSQRDRANSPLHF. The CDR3 nucleotides are TGCGCCAGCAGCCAACGGGACAGGGCGAATTCACCCCTCCACTTT.